The entry below describes one TCR beta chain. Its antigen is currently unknown. These data are taken from a study of cytomegalovirus exposure and HLA in healthy donors. General study findings and limits: Some V segments, TRBV6-2 and TRBV6-3 among them, were indistinguishable and were therefore excluded. TCR beta V- and J-gene trimming was later associated with a missense DCLRE1C variant.

V dropped 7 bases and J dropped 2 bases, with 18 bases sitting between them. The CDR3 consists of 15 residues. Germline V lookup: CDR1 MDHEN, CDR2 SYDVKM. Primers: 60 Vbeta forward and 13 Jbeta reverse. Clones were sequenced by immunoSEQ multiplex PCR, and TCRdb holds only the in-frame ones, with some missing. The table has over 150,000 clones, 75% to 80% seen once. The sequencing sample was made of PBMCs. The sequence was collected from a woman aged 40 to 50 in good health and CMV-seropositive. This chain uses TRBV28 with TRBJ2-7, with D possibly matching TRBD2 (7 bases). CDR3 sequence: CASTLGGTFTYEQYF. The DNA of the CDR3 is TGTGCCAGCACTTTGGGGGGGACATTCACCTACGAGCAGTACTTC.